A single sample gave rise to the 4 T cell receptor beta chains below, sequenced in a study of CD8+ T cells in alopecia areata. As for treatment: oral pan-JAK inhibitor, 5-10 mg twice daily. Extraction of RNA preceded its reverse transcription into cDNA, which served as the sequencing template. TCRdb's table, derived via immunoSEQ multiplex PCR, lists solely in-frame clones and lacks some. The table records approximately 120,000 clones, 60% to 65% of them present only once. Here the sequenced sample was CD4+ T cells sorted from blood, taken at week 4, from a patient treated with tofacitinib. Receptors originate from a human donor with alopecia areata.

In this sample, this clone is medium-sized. CDR3 nucleotide sequence: TGTGCCAGTAGGACAGGGGAGGCCGCTGGCTACACCTTC. Translated: CASRTGEAAGYTF. The rearrangement links TRBV19 to TRBJ1-2; 8 nucleotides align to TRBD1. The CDR3 runs to 13 residues. V shed 6 bases, J shed 7 bases, and the junction held 7 bases outside the gene matches. Germline CDR1 and CDR2: LNHDA and SQIVND (reference sequence).

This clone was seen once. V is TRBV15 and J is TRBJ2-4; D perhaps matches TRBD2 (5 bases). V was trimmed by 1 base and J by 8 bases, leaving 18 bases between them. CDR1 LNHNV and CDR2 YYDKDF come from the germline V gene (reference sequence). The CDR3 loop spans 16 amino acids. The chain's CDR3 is CATSRGAPATRDIQYF. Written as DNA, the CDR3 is TGTGCCACCAGCAGAGGTGCGCCAGCAACTAGGGACATTCAGTACTTC.

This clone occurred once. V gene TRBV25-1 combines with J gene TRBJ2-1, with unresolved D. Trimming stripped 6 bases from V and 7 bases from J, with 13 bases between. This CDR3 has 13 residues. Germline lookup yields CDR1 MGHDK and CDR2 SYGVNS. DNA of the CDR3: TGTGCCAGCAGCGGACCAGGTAGAAATGAGCAGTTCTTC. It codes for CASSGPGRNEQFF.

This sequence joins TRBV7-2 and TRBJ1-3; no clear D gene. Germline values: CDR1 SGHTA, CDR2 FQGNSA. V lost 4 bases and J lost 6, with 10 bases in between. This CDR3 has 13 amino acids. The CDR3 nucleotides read TGTGCCAGCAGCTCGAGGAGAGTAAACACCATATATTTT. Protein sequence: CASSSRRVNTIYF.